The 32 T cell receptor beta chains presented below share a single source sample, sequenced in a study of blood T cell repertoires in COVID-19. The protocol was immunoSEQ multiplex PCR, while the TCRdb copy is restricted to in-frame clones and leaves out a portion. The data show approximately 250,000 clones, approximately 85% seen once. The sequenced material came from peripheral blood. These TCRs come from a man aged 35 to 55 with acute or convalescent COVID-19.

V is TRBV5-5 and J is TRBJ1-5; TRBD1 matches 8 bases. This CDR3 spans 16 amino acids. The germline V gene has CDR1 SGHKS and CDR2 YYEKEE (reference sequence). J lost 6 bases, V lost 2 bases, and 10 bases had no gene match. The CDR3 region is CASSFGQGSYPQPQHF. Here the CDR3 DNA reads TGTGCCAGCAGCTTCGGACAGGGCTCTTACCCTCAGCCCCAGCATTTT.

The chain combines TRBV6-5 with TRBJ2-2; no clear D gene. V was trimmed by 2 bases and J by 5 bases, leaving 6 bases between them. Germline-derived CDR1 and CDR2 are MNHEY and SVGAGI. The CDR3 has 13 amino acids. DNA of the CDR3: TGTGCCAGCAGTTACGCGGTTACCGGGGAGCTGTTTTTT. It encodes CASSYAVTGELFF.

In this sample, this clone turned up once. This rearrangement joins TRBV18 to TRBJ2-3; 9 positions match TRBD2. CDR3 length: 15 amino acids. The ends lost 3 bases at V and 3 bases at J; junction bases unmatched: 4. Germline V gene sequence: CDR1 KGHSH, CDR2 LQKENI. The CDR3 DNA reads TGTGCCAGCTCACCGACTAGCGGTGTGACAGATACGCAGTATTTT. Translation gives CASSPTSGVTDTQYF.

The rearrangement uses TRBV4-3 and TRBJ1-2, with D perhaps TRBD1 (6 bases). This CDR3 spans 16 amino acids. V was shortened by 0 bases and J by 4 bases, with 15 bases between the two germline ends. The germline CDR1 and CDR2 sequences are LGHNA and YSLEER. The chain's CDR3 is CASSQDRGGRSYGYTF. In DNA, the CDR3 is TGCGCCAGCAGCCAAGATCGGGGGGGGCGCAGCTATGGCTACACCTTC.

The chain couples TRBV7-2 to TRBJ2-7; D is ambiguous. V lost 1 base and J 5 bases, leaving 12 bases between the germline ends. This CDR3 has 14 residues. CDR1 and CDR2 from the germline V gene are SGHTA and FQGNSA. Here the CDR3 reads CASSLDPGYNEQYF. CDR3 bases: TGTGCCAGCAGCTTAGATCCAGGCTATAACGAGCAGTACTTC. The whole variable domain, filled in from reference TRBV7-2 and TRBJ2-7, reads GAGVSQSPSNKVTEKGKDVELRCDPISGHTALYWYRQSLGQGLEFLIYFQGNSAPDKSGLPSDRFSAERTGGSVSTLTIQRTQQEDSAVYLCASSLDPGYNEQYFGPGTRLTVT.

The chain employs TRBV19 and TRBJ1-1; D is perhaps TRBD1 (6 bases). V was shortened by 9 bases and J by 1 base, with 21 bases between the two germline ends. Per the germline V gene, CDR1 is LNHDA and CDR2 is SQIVND (reference sequence). The CDR3 consists of 16 residues. The CDR3 region is CASPRRQVPQNTEAFF. The CDR3 nucleotides are TGTGCCAGCCCGAGGAGACAGGTCCCCCAGAACACTGAAGCTTTCTTT.

The chain has TRBV7-3 and TRBJ1-2; D may be TRBD1 (6 bases). The CDR3 is made up of 13 amino acids. V lost 1 base and J lost 8, with 11 bases in between. In germline, CDR1 is SGHTA, CDR2 FQGTGA. CDR3 DNA: TGTGCCAGCAGCTTAAGGGCAGGGGAAGGCTACACCTTC. As protein: CASSLRAGEGYTF.

This clone has just one count. The chain joins TRBV5-6 to TRBJ2-3; 8 nucleotides agree with TRBD1. The CDR3 is 14 residues long. The V gene end was trimmed by 4 bases and the J gene end by 7 bases; junction bases not matched to a gene: 8. Per the germline V gene, CDR1 is SGHDT and CDR2 is YYEEEE. The DNA of the CDR3 is TGTGCCAGCAGCGACCCGGGACAGGTTCATACGCAGTATTTT. The encoded protein is CASSDPGQVHTQYF.

This sequence joins TRBV5-1 and TRBJ1-3; D is uncertain. V was trimmed by 4 bases and J by 2 bases, leaving 10 bases between them. The germline V gene encodes CDR1 SGHRS and CDR2 YFSETQ. The CDR3 length is 14 residues. The CDR3 DNA reads as TGCGCCAGCAGCCGGGGAGTGGCTGGAAACACCATATATTTT. Translated, it gives CASSRGVAGNTIYF.

This clone showed up just a few times. The V and J genes are TRBV2 and TRBJ1-3; 7 nucleotides agree with TRBD1. The germline CDR1 and CDR2 sequences are SNHLY and FYNNEI. The CDR3 is 14 residues long. V trimming: 4 bases; J trimming: 2 bases; junction bases outside the gene matches: 2. The chain's CDR3 is CASSADRAGNTIYF. In DNA, the CDR3 is TGTGCCAGCAGTGCTGACAGGGCTGGAAACACCATATATTTT.

J is TRBJ1-1 and V is TRBV10-3, with unresolved D. The CDR3 spans 10 residues. The germline V gene encodes CDR1 ENHRY and CDR2 SYGVKD. V shed 11 bases and J shed 6 bases, with 10 bases lying between them. The CDR3 DNA sequence: TGTGCCTCGGGAGAGTCTGAAGCTTTCTTT. It yields the protein CASGESEAFF.

V usage is TRBV18 and J usage is TRBJ1-6; D perhaps matches TRBD1 (5 bases). The CDR3 spans 12 residues. Trimming stripped 5 bases from V and 6 bases from J, with 5 bases between. Germline CDR1 reads KGHSH; CDR2 reads LQKENI. The CDR3 spells CASSGANSPLHF. For the CDR3, the DNA is TGTGCCAGCTCAGGGGCTAATTCACCCCTCCACTTT.

This chain links TRBV6-5 with TRBJ1-5; 8 bases line up with TRBD1. Germline V lookup: CDR1 MNHEY, CDR2 SVGAGI. The CDR3 is 15 amino acids. V lost 7 bases, J lost 2 bases, and 7 bases stayed unmatched. The CDR3 region is CASIHGGQGNQPQHF. CDR3 bases: TGTGCCAGCATCCATGGGGGACAGGGCAATCAGCCCCAGCATTTT.

Details on this clone: Other DNA sequences in this specimen translate into the identical CDR3. J is TRBJ2-3 and V is TRBV5-1; 10 nucleotides agree with TRBD2. This CDR3 comprises 15 residues. Germline V gene sequence: CDR1 SGHRS, CDR2 YFSETQ. Germline trimming cut 1 base from V and 1 base from J; bases unmatched to any gene: 0. This CDR3 is CASSLTSGGTDTQYF. DNA for the CDR3: TGCGCCAGCAGCTTGACTAGCGGGGGCACAGATACGCAGTATTTT.

This clone appeared a single time. The chain joins TRBV19 to TRBJ1-2; 9 bases match TRBD1. Unmatched junction bases numbered 7, after V lost 6 bases and J lost 5 bases. This CDR3 contains 14 residues. The germline gives CDR1 LNHDA, CDR2 SQIVND (reference sequence). CDR3 coding DNA: TGTGCCAGTAGGGACAGGGGCTGGGGTTATGGCTACACCTTC. Translated, it gives CASRDRGWGYGYTF.

The V call is TRBV28, the J call TRBJ1-1; no reliable D call. The ends were cut back, 3 bases at V and 0 bases at J, with 8 bases in the middle. The CDR3 has 14 amino acids. The germline V gene has CDR1 MDHEN and CDR2 SYDVKM. The CDR3 here is CASSFGDLNTEAFF. Here the CDR3 DNA reads TGTGCCAGCAGTTTTGGAGACCTGAACACTGAAGCTTTCTTT. Full variable domain (missing parts from reference TRBV28 and TRBJ1-1): DVKVTQSSRYLVKRTGEKVFLECVQDMDHENMFWYRQDPGLGLRLIYFSYDVKMKEKGDIPEGYSVSREKKERFSLILESASTNQTSMYLCASSFGDLNTEAFFGQGTRLTVV.

The rearrangement links TRBV5-1 to TRBJ2-5, with 8 bases matching TRBD1. V lost 4 bases, J lost 3 bases, and 5 bases stayed unmatched. Per the germline V gene, CDR1 is SGHRS and CDR2 is YFSETQ. The CDR3 totals 14 residues. CDR3 loop: CASSPLTGEETQYF. DNA for the CDR3: TGCGCCAGCAGCCCCCTGACAGGGGAAGAGACCCAGTACTTC. Filled out from reference TRBV5-1 and TRBJ2-5, the complete variable domain reads KAGVTQTPRYLIKTRGQQVTLSCSPISGHRSVSWYQQTPGQGLQFLFEYFSETQRNKGNFPGRFSGRQFSNSRSEMNVSTLELGDSALYLCASSPLTGEETQYFGPGTRLLVL.

The chain has TRBV6-4 and TRBJ2-2, with TRBD2 identical over 10 bases. CDR1 MRHNA and CDR2 SNTAGT come from the germline V gene. CDR3 length equals 14 residues. The V and J ends lost 2 bases and 6 bases, in that order; junction bases with no gene match: 0. CDR3 in amino acids: CASSDLAGAGELFF. The CDR3 DNA reads as TGTGCCAGCAGTGACCTAGCGGGGGCCGGGGAGCTGTTTTTT.

This chain joins TRBV2 and TRBJ1-5, with TRBD1 identical over 9 bases. V shed 4 bases, J shed 2 bases, and the junction held 0 bases outside the gene matches. This CDR3 comprises 14 residues. Germline CDR1 is SNHLY and CDR2 is FYNNEI. The CDR3 sequence: CASSGQGGNQPQHF. The CDR3 DNA is TGTGCCAGCAGTGGACAGGGGGGCAATCAGCCCCAGCATTTT.

V and J are TRBV12-3 or TRBV12-4 and TRBJ1-2; possibly TRBD1 for D (5 bases). The V end lost 2 bases, the J end lost 11 bases, and 15 bases lay between the germline ends. The CDR3 totals 13 residues. This chain's CDR3 is CASSLLRQMWYTF. CDR3 DNA: TGTGCCAGCAGTTTACTGAGACAGATGTGGTACACCTTC.

The chain uses TRBV11-3 and TRBJ1-5, with D perhaps matching TRBD1 (5 bases). In germline, CDR1 is SGHNT, CDR2 YENEEA. Trimming shortened V by 6 bases and J by 1 base, and 13 bases separated the two germline ends. The CDR3 spans 15 residues. The CDR3 loop is CASRRGRGSNQPQHF. CDR3 sequence (DNA): TGTGCCAGCAGGAGGGGTCGGGGGAGCAATCAGCCCCAGCATTTT.

The chain employs TRBV5-5 and TRBJ1-1; D call uncertain. The CDR3 covers 14 residues. Per germline, CDR1 SGHKS and CDR2 YYEKEE (reference sequence). Deletions cut 0 bases from V and 7 bases from J, with 13 bases between. CDR3 residues: CASSLDMASIEAFF. The CDR3 bases are TGTGCCAGCAGCTTGGATATGGCTTCCATTGAAGCTTTCTTT.

This clone was seen more than once but under ten times. V is TRBV11-2 and J is TRBJ1-1; 7 nucleotides agree with TRBD1. The ends lost 5 bases at V and 3 bases at J; junction bases unmatched: 6. The germline V gene encodes CDR1 SGHAT and CDR2 FQNNGV. This CDR3 has 14 residues. CDR3 residues: CASSMGQTYTEAFF. The CDR3 bases are TGTGCCAGCAGCATGGGACAGACCTACACTGAAGCTTTCTTT.

The chain links TRBV29-1 to TRBJ1-3, with TRBD1 matching over 7 bases. CDR1 SQVTM and CDR2 ANQGSEA come from the germline V gene. The CDR3 runs to 13 residues. V was pared by 7 bases and J by 4 bases, with 7 bases of the junction left unmatched. The CDR3 coding sequence is TGCAGCGGAACAGGGGCGGGAGGAAACACCATATATTTT. Protein product: CSGTGAGGNTIYF.

The rearrangement joins TRBV5-5 to TRBJ2-7, with 7 bases aligning to TRBD1. The CDR3 is 14 amino acids. Germline V CDR1 and CDR2: SGHKS, YYEKEE (reference sequence). Trimming cost V 0 bases and J 2 bases; bases outside gene matches: 2. CDR3: CASSLGQGAYEQYF. CDR3 coding DNA: TGTGCCAGCAGCTTGGGTCAGGGGGCCTACGAGCAGTACTTC.

The chain uses TRBV6-2 or TRBV6-3 and TRBJ1-1; D ambiguous. Germline assignment: CDR1 MNHEY and CDR2 SVGEGT. Trimming removed 4 bases at V and 7 bases at J, with 10 bases between. CDR3 length: 12 residues. The CDR3 DNA reads TGTGCCAGCAGTTTCGAGAGGGATGAAGCTTTCTTT. Protein sequence: CASSFERDEAFF.

This sequence joins TRBV7-3 and TRBJ2-1, with 9 positions matching TRBD1. The CDR3 is 13 residues long. V lost 5 bases and J lost 7; bases outside the gene matches: 3. Looked up from germline, CDR1 is SGHTA and CDR2 is FQGTGA. CDR3 DNA sequence: TGTGCCAGCAGCGCGGGACAGGGAAATGAGCAGTTCTTC. Its translation: CASSAGQGNEQFF. The full variable domain, rest sourced from reference TRBV7-3 and TRBJ2-1, is GAGVSQTPSNKVTEKGKYVELRCDPISGHTALYWYRQSLGQGPEFLIYFQGTGAADDSGLPNDRFFAVRPEGSVSTLKIQRTERGDSAVYLCASSAGQGNEQFFGPGTRLTVL.

The chain couples TRBV3-1 (or the pseudogene TRBV3-2) to TRBJ1-2; D is uncertain. Germline V CDR1 and CDR2: LGHDT, YNNKEL (reference sequence). The V and J ends lost 3 bases and 6 bases respectively, with 20 bases between them. This CDR3 has 16 residues. CDR3 region: CASSQPRLVGEDGYTF. The CDR3 DNA is TGTGCCAGCAGCCAGCCCCGGCTAGTCGGGGAGGATGGCTACACCTTC.

This clone was counted only a few times. The chain is built from TRBV7-2 and TRBJ1-6, with a possible D match to TRBD1 (5 bases). The V gene's germline CDR1 is SGHTA and CDR2 FQGNSA. CDR3 length equals 14 residues. Trimming stripped 2 bases from V and 8 bases from J, with 10 bases between. As DNA, the CDR3 is TGTGCCAGCAGCTTACCACCGGGGGATTCACCCCTCCACTTT. Amino acids: CASSLPPGDSPLHF.

This sequence joins TRBV30 and TRBJ1-2, with 7 bases that match TRBD1. CDR1 and CDR2 (germline): GTSNPN, SVGIG (reference sequence). The junction had 6 bases not matched to a gene; V was cut back by 1 base and J by 4 bases. CDR3 size: 14 residues. Here the CDR3 reads CAWSGGTALYGYTF. CDR3 nucleotides: TGTGCCTGGAGTGGAGGGACAGCCCTCTATGGCTACACCTTC. The whole variable domain, remainder taken from reference TRBV30 and TRBJ1-2, is SQTIHQWPATLVQPVGSPLSLECTVEGTSNPNLYWYRQAAGRGLQLLFYSVGIGQISSEVPQNLSASRPQDRQFILSSKKLLLSDSGFYLCAWSGGTALYGYTFGSGTRLTVV.

The chain uses TRBV2 and TRBJ1-1; possible D gene TRBD1, 5 bases. Germline CDR1 and CDR2: SNHLY and FYNNEI. Trimming took 7 bases from V and 7 from J, leaving 13 bases between them. This CDR3 spans 12 amino acids. In DNA form, the CDR3 reads TGTGCCAGCACCCCGGGGGGAGTTGAAGCTTTCTTT. Its protein product is CASTPGGVEAFF.

This clone was picked up one time. J is TRBJ1-2 and V is TRBV6-5; possibly TRBD1 for D (5 bases). Trimming cost V 9 bases and J 4 bases, with 21 bases left between them. Germline V gene sequence: CDR1 MNHEY, CDR2 SVGAGI. CDR3 length equals 15 residues. CDR3 coding DNA: TGTGCCAGTTCAGGAGGGAGGATCGGGGCCTATGGCTACACCTTC. This sequence encodes CASSGGRIGAYGYTF.